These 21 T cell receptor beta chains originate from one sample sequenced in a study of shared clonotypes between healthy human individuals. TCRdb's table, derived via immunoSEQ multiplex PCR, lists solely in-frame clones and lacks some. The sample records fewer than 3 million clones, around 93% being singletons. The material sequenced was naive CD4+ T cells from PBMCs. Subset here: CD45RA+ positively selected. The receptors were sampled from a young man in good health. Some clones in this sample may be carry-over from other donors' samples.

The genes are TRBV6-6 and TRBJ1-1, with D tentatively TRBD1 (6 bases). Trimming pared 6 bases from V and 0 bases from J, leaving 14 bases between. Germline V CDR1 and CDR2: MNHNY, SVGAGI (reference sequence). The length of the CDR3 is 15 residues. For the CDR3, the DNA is TGTGCCAGCAGCCAGGAGGACAGACTGAACACTGAAGCTTTCTTT. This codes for CASSQEDRLNTEAFF.

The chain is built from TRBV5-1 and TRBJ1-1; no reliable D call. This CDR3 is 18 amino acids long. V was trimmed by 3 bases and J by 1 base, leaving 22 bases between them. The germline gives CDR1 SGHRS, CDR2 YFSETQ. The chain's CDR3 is CASSSGTSFQHRNTEAFF. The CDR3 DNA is TGCGCCAGCAGCTCCGGAACTTCCTTCCAGCACCGGAACACTGAAGCTTTCTTT.

CDR3 in amino acids: CASSPRQGGYEQYF. For the CDR3, the DNA is TGCGCCAGCAGCCCGAGACAGGGGGGCTACGAGCAGTACTTC. This chain joins TRBV5-1 and TRBJ2-7, with 9 bases identical to TRBD1. Germline-derived CDR1 and CDR2 are SGHRS and YFSETQ. V shed 4 bases, J shed 3 bases, and the junction held 5 bases outside the gene matches. The CDR3 extends over 14 amino acids.

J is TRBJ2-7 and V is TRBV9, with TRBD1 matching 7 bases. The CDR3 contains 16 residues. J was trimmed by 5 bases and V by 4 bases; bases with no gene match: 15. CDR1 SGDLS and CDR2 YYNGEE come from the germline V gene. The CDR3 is CASSTRQGPPLDEQYF. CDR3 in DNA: TGTGCCAGCAGCACAAGACAGGGCCCTCCCCTTGACGAGCAGTACTTC.

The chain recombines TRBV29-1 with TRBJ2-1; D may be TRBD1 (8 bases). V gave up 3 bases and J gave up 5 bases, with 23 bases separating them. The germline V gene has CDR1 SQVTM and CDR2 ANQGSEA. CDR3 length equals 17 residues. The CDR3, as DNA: TGCAGCGTTGATCCGTTCAGCGGGACAGGTATAAACAATGAGCAGTTCTTC. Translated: CSVDPFSGTGINNEQFF.

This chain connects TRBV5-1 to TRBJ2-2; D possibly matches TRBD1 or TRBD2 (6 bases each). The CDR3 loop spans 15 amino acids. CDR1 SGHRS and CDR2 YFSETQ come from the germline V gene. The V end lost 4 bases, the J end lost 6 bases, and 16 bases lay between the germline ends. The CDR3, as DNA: TGCGCCAGCAGCCAGAGGGGGGAAGTCGCCGGGGAGCTGTTTTTT. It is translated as CASSQRGEVAGELFF.

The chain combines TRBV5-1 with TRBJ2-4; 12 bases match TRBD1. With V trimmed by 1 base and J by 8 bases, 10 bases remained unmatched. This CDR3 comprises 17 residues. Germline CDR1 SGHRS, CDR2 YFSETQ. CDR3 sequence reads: CASSLTSGTGGGYIQYF. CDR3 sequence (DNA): TGCGCCAGCAGCTTGACCTCCGGGACAGGGGGCGGATACATTCAGTACTTC.

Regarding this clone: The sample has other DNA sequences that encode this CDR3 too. CDR3 sequence reads: CASSLPGSSYEQYF. The CDR3 DNA reads as TGCGCCAGCAGCTTACCCGGGAGCTCCTACGAGCAGTACTTC. The genes are TRBV5-1 and TRBJ2-7; possible D gene TRBD2, 6 bases. Trimming pared 2 bases from V and 0 bases from J, leaving 9 bases between. This CDR3 comprises 14 residues. The V gene's germline CDR1 is SGHRS and CDR2 YFSETQ.

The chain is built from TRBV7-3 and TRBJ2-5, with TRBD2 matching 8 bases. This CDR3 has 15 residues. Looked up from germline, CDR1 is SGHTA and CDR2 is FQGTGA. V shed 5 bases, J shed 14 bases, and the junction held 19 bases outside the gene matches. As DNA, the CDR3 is TGTGCCAGCAGCCCCATGGGGGTATTTGGGACTAGAGAATACTTC. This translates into CASSPMGVFGTREYF.

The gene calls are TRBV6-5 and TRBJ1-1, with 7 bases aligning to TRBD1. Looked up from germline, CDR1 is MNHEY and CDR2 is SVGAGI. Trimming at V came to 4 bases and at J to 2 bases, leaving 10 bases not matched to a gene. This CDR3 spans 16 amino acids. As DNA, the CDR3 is TGTGCCAGCAGTTCCAGGGGGAAGGGGTATAACACTGAAGCTTTCTTT. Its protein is CASSSRGKGYNTEAFF.

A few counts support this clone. The CDR3 here is CASSPRQGSASYEQYF. The CDR3 DNA is TGTGCCAGCAGCCCCAGACAGGGATCAGCTTCCTACGAGCAGTACTTC. The J gene is TRBJ2-7, the V gene TRBV9, with 7 bases identical to TRBD1. The CDR3 consists of 16 residues. The V gene end was trimmed by 4 bases and the J gene end by 1 base; junction bases not matched to a gene: 11. Germline CDR1 SGDLS, CDR2 YYNGEE.

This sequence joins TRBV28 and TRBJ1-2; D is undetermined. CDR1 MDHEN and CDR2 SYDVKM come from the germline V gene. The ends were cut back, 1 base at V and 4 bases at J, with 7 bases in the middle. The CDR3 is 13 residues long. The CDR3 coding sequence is TGTGCCAGCAGTTTATTGCCGGGCTATGGCTACACCTTC. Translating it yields CASSLLPGYGYTF.

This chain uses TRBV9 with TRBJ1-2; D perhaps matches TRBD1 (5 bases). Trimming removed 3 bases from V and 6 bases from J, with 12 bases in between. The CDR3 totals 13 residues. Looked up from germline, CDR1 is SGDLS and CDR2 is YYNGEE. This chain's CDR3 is CASSGGPGHGYTF. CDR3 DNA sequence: TGTGCCAGCAGCGGGGGCCCGGGACATGGCTACACCTTC. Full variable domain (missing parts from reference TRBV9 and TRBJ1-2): DSGVTQTPKHLITATGQRVTLRCSPRSGDLSVYWYQQSLDQGLQFLIQYYNGEERAKGNILERFSAQQFPDLHSELNLSSLELGDSALYFCASSGGPGHGYTFGSGTRLTVV.

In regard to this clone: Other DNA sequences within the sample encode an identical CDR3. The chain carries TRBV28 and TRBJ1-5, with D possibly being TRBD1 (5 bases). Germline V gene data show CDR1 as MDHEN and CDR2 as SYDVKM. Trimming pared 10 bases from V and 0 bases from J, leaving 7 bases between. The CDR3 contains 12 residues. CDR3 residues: CATRGSNQPQHF. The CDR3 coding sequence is TGTGCCACTAGGGGTAGCAATCAGCCCCAGCATTTT. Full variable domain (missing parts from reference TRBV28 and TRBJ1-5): DVKVTQSSRYLVKRTGEKVFLECVQDMDHENMFWYRQDPGLGLRLIYFSYDVKMKEKGDIPEGYSVSREKKERFSLILESASTNQTSMYLCATRGSNQPQHFGDGTRLSIL.

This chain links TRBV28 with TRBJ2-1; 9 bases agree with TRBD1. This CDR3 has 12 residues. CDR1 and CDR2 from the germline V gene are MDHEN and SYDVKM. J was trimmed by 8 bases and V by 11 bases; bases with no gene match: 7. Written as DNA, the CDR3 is TGTGCCGCCTGGGACAGGGCCCATGAGCAGTTCTTC. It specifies CAAWDRAHEQFF.

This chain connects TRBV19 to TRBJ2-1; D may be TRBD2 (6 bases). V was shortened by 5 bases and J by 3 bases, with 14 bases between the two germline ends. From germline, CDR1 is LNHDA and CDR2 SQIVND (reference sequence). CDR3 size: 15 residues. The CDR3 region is CASSGYLGGYNEQFF. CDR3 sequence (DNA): TGTGCCAGTAGTGGGTACCTGGGGGGCTACAATGAGCAGTTCTTC.

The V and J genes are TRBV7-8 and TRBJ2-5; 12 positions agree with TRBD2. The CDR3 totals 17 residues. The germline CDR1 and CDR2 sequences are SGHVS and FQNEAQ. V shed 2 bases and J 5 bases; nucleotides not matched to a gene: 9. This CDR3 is CASSLKLGLAGHETQYF. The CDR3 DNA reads TGTGCCAGCAGCTTAAAGTTAGGACTAGCGGGACATGAGACCCAGTACTTC. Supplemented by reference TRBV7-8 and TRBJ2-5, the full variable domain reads GAGVSQSPRYKVAKRGQDVALRCDPISGHVSLFWYQQALGQGPEFLTYFQNEAQLDKSGLPSDRFFAERPEGSVSTLKIQRTQQEDSAVYLCASSLKLGLAGHETQYFGPGTRLLVL.

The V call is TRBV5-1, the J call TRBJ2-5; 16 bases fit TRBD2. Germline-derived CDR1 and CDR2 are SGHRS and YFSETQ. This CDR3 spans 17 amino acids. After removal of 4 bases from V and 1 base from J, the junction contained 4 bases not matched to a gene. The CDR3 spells CASSPGLAGGPQETQYF. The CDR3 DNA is TGCGCCAGCAGCCCGGGACTAGCGGGAGGGCCCCAAGAGACCCAGTACTTC.

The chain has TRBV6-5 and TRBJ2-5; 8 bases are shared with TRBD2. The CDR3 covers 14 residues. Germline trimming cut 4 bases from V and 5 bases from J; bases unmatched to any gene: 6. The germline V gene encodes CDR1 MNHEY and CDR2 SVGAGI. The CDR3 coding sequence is TGTGCCAGCAGTTGGACTAGCCCCGGGGAGACCCAGTACTTC. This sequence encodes CASSWTSPGETQYF.

The CDR3 sequence: CASSLGGQGFNQPQHF. CDR3 nucleotide sequence: TGTGCCAGCAGCTTGGGGGGACAGGGCTTCAATCAGCCCCAGCATTTT. The chain links TRBV5-6 to TRBJ1-5; 9 bases line up with TRBD1. This CDR3 has 16 amino acids. The V and J ends lost 0 bases and 3 bases, in that order; junction bases with no gene match: 4. Germline CDR1 and CDR2: SGHDT and YYEEEE.

CDR3 region: CASSLGQADGYTF. The CDR3 DNA reads as TGTGCCAGCAGCTTAGGACAGGCGGATGGCTACACCTTC. The V gene is TRBV7-9, the J gene TRBJ1-2; TRBD1 is a possible D gene (6 bases). The CDR3 sequence is 13 residues long. V was cut by 1 base and J by 6 bases, with 9 bases left in between. Germline CDR1 SEHNR, CDR2 FQNEAQ (reference sequence).